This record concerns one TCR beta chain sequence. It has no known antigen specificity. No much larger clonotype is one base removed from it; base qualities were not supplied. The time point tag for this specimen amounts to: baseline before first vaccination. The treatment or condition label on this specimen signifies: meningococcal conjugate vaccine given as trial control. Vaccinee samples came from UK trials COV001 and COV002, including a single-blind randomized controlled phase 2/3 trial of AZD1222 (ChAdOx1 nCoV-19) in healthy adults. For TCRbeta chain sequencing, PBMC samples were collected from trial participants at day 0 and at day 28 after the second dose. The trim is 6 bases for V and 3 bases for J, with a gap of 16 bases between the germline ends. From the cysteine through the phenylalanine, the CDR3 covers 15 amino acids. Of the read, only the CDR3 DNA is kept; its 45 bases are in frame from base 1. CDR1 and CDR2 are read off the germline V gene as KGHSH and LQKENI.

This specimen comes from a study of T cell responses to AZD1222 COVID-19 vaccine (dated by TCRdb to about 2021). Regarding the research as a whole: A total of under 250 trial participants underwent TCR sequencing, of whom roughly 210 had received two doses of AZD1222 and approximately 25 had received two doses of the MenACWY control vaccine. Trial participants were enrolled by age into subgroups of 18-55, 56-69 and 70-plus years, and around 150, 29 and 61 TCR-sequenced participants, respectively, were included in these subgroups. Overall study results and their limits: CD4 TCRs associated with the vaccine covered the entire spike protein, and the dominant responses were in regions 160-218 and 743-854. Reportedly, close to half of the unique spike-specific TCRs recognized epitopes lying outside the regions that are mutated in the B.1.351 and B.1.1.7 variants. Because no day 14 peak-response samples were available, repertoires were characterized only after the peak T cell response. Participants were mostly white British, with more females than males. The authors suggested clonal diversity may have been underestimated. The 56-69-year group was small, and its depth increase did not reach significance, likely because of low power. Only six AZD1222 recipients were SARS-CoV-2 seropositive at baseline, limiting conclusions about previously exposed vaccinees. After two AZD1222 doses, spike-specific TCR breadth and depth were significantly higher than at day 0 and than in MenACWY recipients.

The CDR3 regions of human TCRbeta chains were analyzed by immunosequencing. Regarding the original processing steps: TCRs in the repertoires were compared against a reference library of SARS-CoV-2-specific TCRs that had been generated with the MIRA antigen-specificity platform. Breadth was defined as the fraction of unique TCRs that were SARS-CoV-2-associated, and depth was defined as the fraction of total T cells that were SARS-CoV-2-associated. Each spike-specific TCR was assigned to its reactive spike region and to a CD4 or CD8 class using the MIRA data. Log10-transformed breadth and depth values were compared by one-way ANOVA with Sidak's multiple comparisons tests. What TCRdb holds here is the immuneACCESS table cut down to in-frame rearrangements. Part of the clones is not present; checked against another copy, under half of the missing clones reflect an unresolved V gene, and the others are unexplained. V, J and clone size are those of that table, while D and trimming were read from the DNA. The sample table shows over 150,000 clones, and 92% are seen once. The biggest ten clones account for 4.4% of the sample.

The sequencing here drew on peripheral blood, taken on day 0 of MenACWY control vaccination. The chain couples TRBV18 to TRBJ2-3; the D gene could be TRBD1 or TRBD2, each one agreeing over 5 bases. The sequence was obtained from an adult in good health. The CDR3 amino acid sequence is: CASSPEIGTTDTQYF. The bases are TGTGCCAGCTCGCCGGAGATAGGGACGACAGATACGCAGTATTTT. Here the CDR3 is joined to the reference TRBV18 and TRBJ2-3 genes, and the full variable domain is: NAGVMQNPRHLVRRRGQEARLRCSPMKGHSHVYWYRQLPEEGLKFMVYLQKENIIDESGMPKERFSAEFPKEGPSILRIQQVVRGDSAAYFCASSPEIGTTDTQYFGPGTRLTVL.